These 8 T cell receptor beta chains were sequenced from one sample in a study of blood T cell repertoires in COVID-19. Profiling relied on immunoSEQ multiplex PCR, and the TCRdb table lists in-frame clones only, not all of them. The data hold under 250,000 clones, with 65% to 85% observed a single time. Specimen: peripheral blood. The source of these receptors is a man aged 45-65 years with active or convalescent COVID-19.

The chain employs TRBV18 and TRBJ1-5, with D tentatively TRBD1 (5 bases). The V end was cut by 2 bases, the J end by 1 base, with 12 bases between. The CDR3 covers 16 residues. Germline loops: CDR1 KGHSH, CDR2 LQKENI. CDR3 bases: TGTGCCAGCTCACCAAGGGGACTTGGCAGCAATCAGCCCCAGCATTTT. Amino acid sequence: CASSPRGLGSNQPQHF.

The chain links TRBV14 to TRBJ2-3, with D maybe TRBD1 (5 bases). Trimming cost V 0 bases and J 4 bases, with 5 bases left between them. CDR3 length: 13 residues. The germline gives CDR1 SGHDN, CDR2 FVKESK. The CDR3 here is CASSQDRADTQYF. CDR3 nucleotide sequence: TGTGCCAGCAGCCAAGACAGGGCAGATACGCAGTATTTT.

The chain links TRBV9 to TRBJ1-1; D is unclear. CDR3 length: 14 residues. Trimming removed 6 bases from V and 3 bases from J, with 15 bases in between. From germline, CDR1 is SGDLS and CDR2 YYNGEE. CDR3 region: CASNRDGGYTEAFF. The CDR3 DNA sequence: TGTGCCAGCAATAGGGATGGAGGGTACACTGAAGCTTTCTTT.

About this clone: The same CDR3 arises from other DNA sequences in this sample as well. This chain links TRBV10-3 with TRBJ1-4; 8 nucleotides match TRBD1. CDR3 length: 13 amino acids. Germline V lookup: CDR1 ENHRY, CDR2 SYGVKD. V dropped 6 bases and J dropped 6; count of bases not matched to a gene: 3. The DNA for the CDR3 is TGTGCCATCAGCGGGACAGGTGATGAAAAACTGTTTTTT. Translating gives CAISGTGDEKLFF.

This rearrangement joins TRBV30 to TRBJ1-2, with 8 bases that match TRBD1. The CDR3 totals 18 residues. With V trimmed by 3 bases and J by 7 bases, 22 bases remained unmatched. CDR1 GTSNPN and CDR2 SVGIG come from the germline V gene (reference sequence). The chain's CDR3 is CAWRDKTQDRAYRLGYTF. CDR3 sequence (DNA): TGTGCCTGGAGGGACAAAACCCAGGACAGGGCTTATCGGCTTGGCTACACCTTC.

This clone showed up just once. The chain employs TRBV30 and TRBJ1-5; perhaps TRBD1 as D (6 bases). The CDR3 totals 14 residues. Germline CDR1 is GTSNPN and CDR2 is SVGIG (reference sequence). V was cut by 0 bases and J by 2 bases, with 8 bases left in between. CDR3 sequence reads: CAWSVGTRNQPQHF. In DNA form, the CDR3 reads TGTGCCTGGAGTGTGGGGACACGCAATCAGCCCCAGCATTTT.

V gene TRBV10-3 combines with J gene TRBJ1-1; tentatively, D is TRBD1 (6 bases). The CDR3 consists of 15 residues. V dropped 3 bases and J dropped 7 bases, with 18 bases sitting between them. The V gene's germline CDR1 is ENHRY and CDR2 SYGVKD. CDR3 in DNA: TGTGCCATCAGTGACTCAAGAGGGGGGGCGGGTGAAGCTTTCTTT. Translation: CAISDSRGGAGEAFF.

This clone was seen many times. This CDR3 is CASSPQGPGYGYTF. The CDR3 bases are TGTGCCAGCAGCCCCCAGGGGCCGGGGTATGGCTACACCTTC. This rearrangement joins TRBV7-8 to TRBJ1-2; D perhaps matches TRBD1 (6 bases). V gave up 5 bases and J gave up 5 bases, with 15 bases separating them. The CDR3 loop spans 14 amino acids. CDR1 and CDR2 (germline): SGHVS, FQNEAQ.